These 7 T cell receptor beta chains originate from one sample sequenced in a study of shared clonotypes between healthy human individuals. Terminally differentiated effector memory CD45RA+ cells were excluded from the naive CD8 cells, which were CD45RO-negative and positively selected for CCR7. Generated by immunoSEQ multiplex PCR, the TCRdb table keeps only in-frame clones and is missing some. The data hold approximately 2,200,000 clones, with 93% observed a single time. The sequenced sample was naive CD8+ T cells from PBMCs. The receptors shown here come from a man aged 18 to 29 in good health. Some clones in this sample may be carry-over from other donors' samples.

The V gene is TRBV9, the J gene TRBJ2-3, with 13 bases lining up with TRBD2. The CDR3 is made up of 16 amino acids. Per the germline V gene, CDR1 is SGDLS and CDR2 is YYNGEE. Germline trimming cut 0 bases from V and 4 bases from J; bases unmatched to any gene: 2. The CDR3 sequence is CASSVGTSGSSDTQYF. In DNA, the CDR3 is TGTGCCAGCAGCGTAGGGACTAGCGGGAGTTCAGATACGCAGTATTTT.

The chain has TRBV7-2 and TRBJ2-3, with TRBD2 matching 14 bases. The CDR3 length is 19 residues. CDR1 SGHTA and CDR2 FQGNSA come from the germline V gene. V gave up 8 bases and J gave up 6 bases; unmatched junction bases: 19. CDR3 bases: TGTGCCAGCCCCCCGTGGGGACGGGGACTAGCGGGAGTTTTTGATACGCAGTATTTT. It translates to CASPPWGRGLAGVFDTQYF.

The chain links TRBV7-2 to TRBJ1-1, with 7 bases aligning to TRBD1. Trimming took 3 bases from V and 0 from J; bases not matched to a gene: 4. CDR1 SGHTA and CDR2 FQGNSA come from the germline V gene. The CDR3 has 15 residues. CDR3 loop: CASSFRQGMNTEAFF. CDR3 bases: TGTGCCAGCAGCTTCCGACAGGGCATGAACACTGAAGCTTTCTTT.

This clone was observed once. The rearrangement joins TRBV4-2 to TRBJ2-3, with D possibly matching TRBD2 (6 bases). Germline CDR1 LGHNA, CDR2 YNFKEQ. V was pared by 1 base and J by 5 bases, with 10 bases between. This CDR3 spans 14 amino acids. CDR3 DNA: TGTGCCAGCAGCCAAGGGCCGGGAGTAGATACGCAGTATTTT. Protein sequence: CASSQGPGVDTQYF.

This clone has just one count. The V gene is TRBV9, the J gene TRBJ2-7; 11 bases fit TRBD2. Germline V gives CDR1 SGDLS, CDR2 YYNGEE. CDR3 length equals 15 residues. The V segment lost 0 bases and the J segment 2 bases; nucleotides outside the gene matches: 1. The CDR3 region is CASSVGGLAAYEQYF. The CDR3 nucleotides read TGTGCCAGCAGCGTAGGGGGACTAGCGGCCTACGAGCAGTACTTC. The entire variable domain, with the rest obtained from reference TRBV9 and TRBJ2-7, is as follows: DSGVTQTPKHLITATGQRVTLRCSPRSGDLSVYWYQQSLDQGLQFLIQYYNGEERAKGNILERFSAQQFPDLHSELNLSSLELGDSALYFCASSVGGLAAYEQYFGPGTRLTVT.

The rearrangement joins TRBV7-8 to TRBJ2-1; 10 nucleotides line up with TRBD2. The CDR3 covers 15 residues. V was pared by 7 bases and J by 1 base, with 4 bases of the junction left unmatched. Germline V gene sequence: CDR1 SGHVS, CDR2 FQNEAQ. CDR3 bases: TGTGCCAGCAACGGACTAGCGGTTTCCTACAATGAGCAGTTCTTC. Protein: CASNGLAVSYNEQFF.

This rearrangement joins TRBV27 to TRBJ1-2; possibly TRBD1 for D (5 bases). The V end was cut by 2 bases, the J end by 0 bases, with 10 bases between. CDR1 MNHEY and CDR2 SMNVEV come from the germline V gene (reference sequence). The CDR3 has 15 amino acids. CDR3 DNA sequence: TGTGCCAGCAGTTTAGATGACAGATCTAACTATGGCTACACCTTC. Its protein is CASSLDDRSNYGYTF.